This T cell receptor (beta chain) was observed in a study of T cell responses to AZD1222 COVID-19 vaccine. Whole-study results and caveats: Nearly half of the spike-specific TCRs reportedly recognize variant regions that carry no mutations. The CD4 TCRs associated with vaccination extended across spike and predominated at 160-218 and 743-854. The donor group comprised mostly white British people and more females; the analysis possibly underestimated clonal diversity.

This clone was counted only a few times. The antigen remains unidentified. This CDR3 has 13 amino acids. V dropped 2 bases and J dropped 11 bases, with 15 bases sitting between them. The germline V gene has CDR1 MNHEY and CDR2 SVGAGI. The table came from immunoSEQ multiplex PCR; TCRdb's copy has only in-frame clones and leaves some out. The repertoire holds 65,000 to 85,000 clones, about nine tenths seen once, with roughly 10% in the top ten. This rearrangement joins TRBV6-5 to TRBJ1-1, with TRBD1 as a possible D gene (5 bases). The sample consisted of peripheral blood, taken 28 days after the second dose of the MenACWY control vaccine. The receptor was derived from an adult who received the MenACWY meningococcal vaccine as a control. This chain's CDR3 is CASSYGLRDDAFF. CDR3 nucleotides: TGTGCCAGCAGTTACGGCCTTAGGGACGACGCTTTCTTT.